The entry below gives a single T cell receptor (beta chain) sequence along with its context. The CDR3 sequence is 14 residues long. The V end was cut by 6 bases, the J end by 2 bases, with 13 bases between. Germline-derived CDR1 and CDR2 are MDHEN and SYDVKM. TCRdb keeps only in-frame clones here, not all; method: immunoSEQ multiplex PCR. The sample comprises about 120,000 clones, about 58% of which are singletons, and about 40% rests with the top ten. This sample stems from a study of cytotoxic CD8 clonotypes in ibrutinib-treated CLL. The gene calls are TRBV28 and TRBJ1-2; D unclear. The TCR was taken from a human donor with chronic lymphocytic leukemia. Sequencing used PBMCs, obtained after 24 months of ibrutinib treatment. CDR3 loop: CASRTNKANYGYTF. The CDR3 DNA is TGTGCCAGCAGGACCAATAAGGCCAACTATGGCTACACCTTC.